This T cell receptor (beta chain) was identified during a study of tumor-infiltrating lymphocytes in localized non-small cell lung cancer. With respect to this clone: Its antigen remains unidentified.

The method was immunoSEQ multiplex PCR; TCRdb's version includes in-frame clones alone and lacks a portion of them. Of 7,000 to 9,500 clones listed, over 70% were seen once; the top ten hold less than 15%. Broader study findings: Tumors had more T cell infiltration than uninvolved lung, per TCRbeta sequencing and CD3 counts. Each assay used a separate piece of the same tissue. TCR sequencing covered a subset of patients with enough tissue.

The specimen sequenced was uninvolved lung tissue not adjacent to the tumor. The receptor was derived from a human donor with non-small cell lung cancer.

CDR3 bases: TGTGCCAGCAGTGAATTGTGGACGGGAAACACCGGGGAGCTGTTTTTT. Translation gives CASSELWTGNTGELFF. This chain joins TRBV2 and TRBJ2-2; weak D call: TRBD2 (5 bases). The CDR3 has 16 residues. V was pared by 2 bases and J by 2 bases, with 12 bases between. Germline V lookup: CDR1 SNHLY, CDR2 FYNNEI. The full variable domain, its missing parts supplied by reference TRBV2 and TRBJ2-2, is EPEVTQTPSHQVTQMGQEVILRCVPISNHLYFYWYRQILGQKVEFLVSFYNNEISEKSEIFDDQFSVERPDGSNFTLKIRSTKLEDSAMYFCASSELWTGNTGELFFGEGSRLTVL.